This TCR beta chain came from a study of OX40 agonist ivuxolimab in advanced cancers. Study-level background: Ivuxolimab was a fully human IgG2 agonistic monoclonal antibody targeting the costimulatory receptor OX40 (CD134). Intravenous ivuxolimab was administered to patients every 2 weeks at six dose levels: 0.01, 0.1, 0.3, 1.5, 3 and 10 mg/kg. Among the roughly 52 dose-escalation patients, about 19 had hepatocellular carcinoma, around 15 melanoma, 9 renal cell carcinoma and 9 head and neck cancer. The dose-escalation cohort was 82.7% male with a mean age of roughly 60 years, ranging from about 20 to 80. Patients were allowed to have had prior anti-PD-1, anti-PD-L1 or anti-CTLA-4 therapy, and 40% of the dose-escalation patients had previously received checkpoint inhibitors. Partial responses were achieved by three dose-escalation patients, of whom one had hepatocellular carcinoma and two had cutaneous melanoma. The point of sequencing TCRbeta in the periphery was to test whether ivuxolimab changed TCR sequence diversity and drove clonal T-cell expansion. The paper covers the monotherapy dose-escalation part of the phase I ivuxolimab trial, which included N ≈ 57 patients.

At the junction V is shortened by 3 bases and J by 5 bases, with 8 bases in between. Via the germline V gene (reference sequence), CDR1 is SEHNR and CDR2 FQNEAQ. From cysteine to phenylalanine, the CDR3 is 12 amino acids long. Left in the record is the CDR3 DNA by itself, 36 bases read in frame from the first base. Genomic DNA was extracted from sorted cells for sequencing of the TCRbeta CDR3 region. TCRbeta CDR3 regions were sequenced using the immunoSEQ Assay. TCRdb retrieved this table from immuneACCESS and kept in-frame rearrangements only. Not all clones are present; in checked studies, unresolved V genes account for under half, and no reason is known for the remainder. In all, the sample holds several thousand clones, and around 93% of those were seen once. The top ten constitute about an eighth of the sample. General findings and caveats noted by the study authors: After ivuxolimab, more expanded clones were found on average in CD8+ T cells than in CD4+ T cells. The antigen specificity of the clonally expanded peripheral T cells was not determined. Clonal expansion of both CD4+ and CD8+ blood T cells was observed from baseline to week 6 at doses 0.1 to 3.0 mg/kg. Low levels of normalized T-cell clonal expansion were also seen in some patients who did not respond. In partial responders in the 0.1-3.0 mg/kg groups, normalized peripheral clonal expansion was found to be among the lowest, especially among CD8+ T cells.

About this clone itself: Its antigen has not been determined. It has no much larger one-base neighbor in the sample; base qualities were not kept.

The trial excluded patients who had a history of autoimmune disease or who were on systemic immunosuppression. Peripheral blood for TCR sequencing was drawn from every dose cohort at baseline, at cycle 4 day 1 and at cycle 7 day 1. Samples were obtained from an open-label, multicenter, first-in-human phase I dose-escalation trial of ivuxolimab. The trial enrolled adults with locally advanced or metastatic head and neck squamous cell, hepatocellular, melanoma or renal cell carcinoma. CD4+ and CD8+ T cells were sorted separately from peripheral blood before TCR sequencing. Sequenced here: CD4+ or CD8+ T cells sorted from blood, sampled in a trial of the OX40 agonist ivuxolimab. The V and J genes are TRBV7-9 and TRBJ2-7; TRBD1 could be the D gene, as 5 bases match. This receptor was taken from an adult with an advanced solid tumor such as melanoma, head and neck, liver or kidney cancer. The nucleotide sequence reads TGTGCCAGCAGCTTCAAGACAGACGAGCAGTACTTC. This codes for CASSFKTDEQYF.